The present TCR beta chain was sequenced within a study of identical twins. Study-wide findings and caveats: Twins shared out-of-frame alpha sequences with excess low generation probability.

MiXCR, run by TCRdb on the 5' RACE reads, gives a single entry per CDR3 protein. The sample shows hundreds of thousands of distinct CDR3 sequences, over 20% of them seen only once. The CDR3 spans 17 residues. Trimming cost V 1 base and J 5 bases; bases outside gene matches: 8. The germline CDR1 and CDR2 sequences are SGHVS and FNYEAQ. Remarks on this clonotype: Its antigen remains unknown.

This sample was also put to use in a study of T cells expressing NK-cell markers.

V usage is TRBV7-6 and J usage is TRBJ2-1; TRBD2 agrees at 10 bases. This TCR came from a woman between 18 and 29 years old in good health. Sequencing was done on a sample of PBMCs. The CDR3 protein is CASSLVSSGRGDNEQFF. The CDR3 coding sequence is TGTGCCAGCAGCTTAGTTTCGAGCGGGAGGGGAGACAATGAGCAGTTCTTC. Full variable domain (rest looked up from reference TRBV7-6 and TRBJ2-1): GAGVSQSPRYKVTKRGQDVALRCDPISGHVSLYWYRQALGQGPEFLTYFNYEAQQDKSGLPNDRFSAERPEGSISTLTIQRTEQRDSAMYRCASSLVSSGRGDNEQFFGPGTRLTVL.